These 30 T cell receptor beta chains share one sample of origin, sequenced in a study of cytomegalovirus exposure and HLA in healthy donors. The PCR used 60 Vbeta and 13 Jbeta primers. TCRdb's table, derived via immunoSEQ multiplex PCR, lists solely in-frame clones and lacks some. The sample lists fewer than 250,000 clones, approximately 81% occurring once. Sequenced material: PBMCs. These receptor sequences come from a human donor in good health.

The chain has TRBV7-8 and TRBJ2-5; 8 bases line up with TRBD1. CDR3 length equals 14 residues. CDR1 is SGHVS, CDR2 FQNEAQ, per germline. The junction had 6 bases not matched to a gene; V was cut back by 4 bases and J by 5 bases. CDR3 amino acids: CASSSSTGVETQYF. CDR3 nucleotide sequence: TGTGCCAGCAGCTCATCGACAGGGGTTGAGACCCAGTACTTC.

The rearrangement uses TRBV7-3 and TRBJ2-1; TRBD2 matches 8 bases. Trimming took 5 bases from V and 1 from J; bases not matched to a gene: 4. The CDR3 has 15 residues. CDR1 is SGHTA, CDR2 FQGTGA, per germline. The CDR3 DNA reads TGTGCCAGCAGCCCCACGGGGGGGTCCTACAATGAGCAGTTCTTC. Translation gives CASSPTGGSYNEQFF.

The chain employs TRBV30 and TRBJ2-7; 10 bases are shared with TRBD1. V shed 4 bases, J shed 5 bases, and the junction held 5 bases outside the gene matches. CDR1 and CDR2 from the germline V gene are GTSNPN and SVGIG (reference sequence). There are 13 residues in the CDR3. DNA for the CDR3: TGTGCCTGGAAACAGACAGGGGGCAACGAGCAGTACTTC. Amino acid sequence: CAWKQTGGNEQYF.

This sequence joins TRBV7-3 and TRBJ1-2; TRBD1 aligns across 10 bases. The junction had 5 bases not matched to a gene; V was cut back by 5 bases and J by 2 bases. The germline V gene has CDR1 SGHTA and CDR2 FQGTGA. The CDR3 runs to 15 residues. The CDR3 bases are TGTGCCAGCAGCATGGGACAGGGGAGGAACTATGGCTACACCTTC. Its protein is CASSMGQGRNYGYTF.

The V call is TRBV19, the J call TRBJ2-5; D gene unclear. With the DNA end fitting TRBJ2-7 better, the J assignment may be wrong. The CDR3 has 13 residues. CDR1 is LNHDA, CDR2 SQIVND, per germline (reference sequence). The CDR3 loop is CASSPAVSYEQYF. The CDR3 coding sequence is TGTGCCAGTAGCCCCGCGGTATCCTACGAGCAGTACTTC.

The chain employs TRBV28 and TRBJ1-5, with a tentative D call TRBD1 (6 bases). Germline V gene sequence: CDR1 MDHEN, CDR2 SYDVKM. Between the trimmed V and J ends, which lost 7 bases and 3 bases, there was a span of 7 bases. CDR3 length: 12 amino acids. CDR3 protein: CASNRDNQPQHF. The CDR3 DNA follows: TGTGCCAGCAACAGGGACAATCAGCCCCAGCATTTT.

Worth noting for this clone: Sequence at one end of the junction differs from germline and may be a read error. The J gene is TRBJ1-4, the V gene TRBV4-1, with D maybe TRBD1 (5 bases). CDR1 and CDR2 from the germline V gene are MGHRA and YSYEKL. The CDR3 is 14 amino acids. For the CDR3, the DNA is TGCGCCAGCAGCCGTGGGGGGTTCCCGCCGGCAAAGATTTTT. As protein: CASSRGGFPPAKIF.

The chain employs TRBV10-3 and TRBJ2-1; perhaps TRBD2 as D (5 bases). The germline V gene has CDR1 ENHRY and CDR2 SYGVKD. The CDR3 spans 18 residues. Trimming left V 2 bases short and J 0 bases short, with 17 bases between. This CDR3 reads CAISEPLKRSSSYNEQFF. The CDR3 coding sequence is TGTGCCATCAGTGAGCCTTTGAAGCGGTCCAGCTCCTACAATGAGCAGTTCTTC.

The CDR3 loop reads CASKGGGRNEQFF. The CDR3 nucleotides are TGTGCCAGCAAAGGGGGGGGGAGGAATGAGCAGTTCTTC. The rearrangement joins TRBV11-1 to TRBJ2-1; tentative D call: TRBD2 (7 bases). In germline, CDR1 is SGHAT, CDR2 FQDESV (reference sequence). The CDR3 extends over 13 amino acids. Trimming took off 7 bases at V and 7 bases at J, with 14 bases between the two ends.

J is TRBJ1-5 and V is TRBV4-3; D uncertain. Looked up from germline, CDR1 is LGHNA and CDR2 is YSLEER. This CDR3 has 17 residues. V was trimmed by 0 bases and J by 3 bases, leaving 15 bases between them. The CDR3 spells CASSQDWSTGVNQPQHF. CDR3 nucleotide sequence: TGCGCCAGCAGCCAAGATTGGTCGACCGGGGTCAATCAGCCCCAGCATTTT.

This clone was detected only once. The chain recombines TRBV11-2 with TRBJ2-7; possible D gene TRBD2, 6 bases. V lost 3 bases, J lost 0 bases, and 9 bases lay in between. The CDR3 is 14 residues long. The V gene's germline CDR1 is SGHAT and CDR2 FQNNGV. The CDR3 DNA reads as TGTGCCAGCAGCTTTTCCGGGGGCTCCTACGAGCAGTACTTC. Its protein product is CASSFSGGSYEQYF.

This sequence joins TRBV6-5 and TRBJ2-6; D gene unclear. This CDR3 has 13 amino acids. Trimming removed 8 bases from V and 2 bases from J, with 7 bases in between. Germline V gene lookup returns CDR1 MNHEY and CDR2 SVGAGI. The CDR3 bases are TGTGCCAGCTGGGCTACTGGGGCCAACGTCCTGACTTTC. It encodes CASWATGANVLTF.

V usage is TRBV27 and J usage is TRBJ2-1; 12 positions match TRBD2. Germline values: CDR1 MNHEY, CDR2 SMNVEV (reference sequence). CDR3 length: 16 amino acids. Unmatched junction bases numbered 3, after V lost 4 bases and J lost 2 bases. DNA of the CDR3: TGTGCCAGCAGTTACACTAGCGGGAGGACCTACAATGAGCAGTTCTTC. Amino acid sequence: CASSYTSGRTYNEQFF.

This sequence joins TRBV6-1 and TRBJ1-3, with 7 bases aligning to TRBD1. The CDR3 is 14 residues long. Germline V CDR1 and CDR2: MNHNS, SASEGT. V shed 4 bases, J shed 4 bases, and the junction held 4 bases outside the gene matches. For the CDR3, the DNA is TGTGCCAGCAGTGGGACAGGTCAAGGAAACACCATATATTTT. The encoded protein is CASSGTGQGNTIYF.

This chain joins TRBV11-2 and TRBJ2-7; 7 positions match TRBD1. V was pared by 5 bases and J by 3 bases, with 10 bases of the junction left unmatched. The CDR3 has 15 amino acids. Germline V gives CDR1 SGHAT, CDR2 FQNNGV. The CDR3 nucleotides are TGTGCCAGCAGCCACGGGACAGACTTTAACTACGAGCAGTACTTC. Its translation: CASSHGTDFNYEQYF.

This chain uses TRBV27 with TRBJ2-7; 8 nucleotides align to TRBD1. CDR1 MNHEY and CDR2 SMNVEV come from the germline V gene (reference sequence). There are 19 residues in the CDR3. Trimming cost V 0 bases and J 1 base; bases outside gene matches: 14. The CDR3 region is CASSLSGGTGHTSSYEQYF. CDR3 DNA: TGTGCCAGCAGTTTATCGGGCGGGACAGGACATACTTCTTCCTACGAGCAGTACTTC.

This chain joins TRBV28 and TRBJ1-2, with D possibly matching TRBD1 (5 bases). Germline V CDR1 and CDR2: MDHEN, SYDVKM. The CDR3 is made up of 12 amino acids. Trimming left V 2 bases short and J 5 bases short, with 6 bases between. The CDR3 reads CASSLRGYGYTF. DNA for the CDR3: TGTGCCAGCAGTTTACGGGGGTATGGCTACACCTTC.

J is TRBJ2-7 and V is TRBV9, with TRBD1 as a possible D gene (5 bases). The CDR3 consists of 13 residues. Per the germline V gene, CDR1 is SGDLS and CDR2 is YYNGEE. Trimming cost V 2 bases and J 1 base, with 7 bases left between them. The CDR3 loop is CASSVSGSYEQYF. In nucleotides, the CDR3 is TGTGCCAGCAGCGTGTCAGGGTCCTACGAGCAGTACTTC.

The count of this clone is one. This chain links TRBV6-5 with TRBJ2-7, with TRBD2 identical over 15 bases. The CDR3 length is 16 residues. Germline lookup yields CDR1 MNHEY and CDR2 SVGAGI. Losses at the gene ends were 4 bases for V and 7 bases for J; bases not matched to a gene: 8. In DNA, the CDR3 is TGTGCCAGCAGTTGGACTAGCGGGAGGGCCCCGGGTGAGCAGTACTTC. Encoded protein: CASSWTSGRAPGEQYF.

The chain employs TRBV12-5 and TRBJ1-4; the match to TRBD1 covers 11 bases. Per germline, CDR1 LGHNT and CDR2 FRNRAP. With 5 bases clipped from V and 6 bases from J, the junction kept 2 bases outside the gene matches. This CDR3 is 14 amino acids long. CDR3 loop: CASGKGQGDEKLFF. DNA of the CDR3: TGTGCTAGTGGTAAGGGACAGGGGGATGAAAAACTGTTTTTT.

The chain couples TRBV5-1 to TRBJ2-1, with 15 bases that match TRBD2. The CDR3 has 14 amino acids. Looked up from germline, CDR1 is SGHRS and CDR2 is YFSETQ. V was clipped by 4 bases and J by 15 bases; unmatched bases: 8. CDR3 in amino acids: CASSVGLAGGNMFF. DNA of the CDR3: TGCGCCAGCAGCGTGGGACTAGCGGGAGGAAACATGTTCTTC.

The chain joins TRBV11-2 to TRBJ2-7; 7 nucleotides align to TRBD1. The CDR3 sequence is 14 residues long. J was trimmed by 4 bases and V by 1 base; bases with no gene match: 4. Germline V gene sequence: CDR1 SGHAT, CDR2 FQNNGV. CDR3 region: CASSLGTGVYEQYF. In DNA form, the CDR3 reads TGTGCCAGCAGCTTAGGGACAGGTGTTTACGAGCAGTACTTC.

CDR3 sequence reads: CASRRTRDITEAFF. The DNA of the CDR3 is TGTGCCAGCAGGAGGACCCGGGACATCACTGAAGCTTTCTTT. This chain joins TRBV6-4 and TRBJ1-1, with D possibly TRBD1 on 6 matching bases. The V gene's germline CDR1 is MRHNA and CDR2 SNTAGT. The CDR3 runs to 14 residues. Trimming left V 6 bases short and J 4 bases short, with 15 bases between.

The J gene is TRBJ2-1, the V gene TRBV30; 12 bases match TRBD2. CDR3 length: 13 residues. V lost 2 bases to trimming and J lost 10 bases; unmatched junction nucleotides: 3. The germline CDR1 and CDR2 sequences are GTSNPN and SVGIG (reference sequence). This CDR3 reads CAWSYGTSGEQFF. CDR3 nucleotide sequence: TGTGCCTGGAGTTACGGGACTAGCGGGGAGCAGTTCTTC.

This clone was seen more than once but under ten times. At one end the junction does not follow the germline gene, possibly because of a read error. The chain combines TRBV5-4 with TRBJ2-5, with 10 nucleotides matching TRBD2. Germline assignment: CDR1 SGHNT and CDR2 YYREEE (reference sequence). The CDR3 covers 16 residues. The CDR3 DNA follows: TGTGCCAGCAGCGGGGGCCGGACTAGCGGAGGAGAGGCCCAGTACTTC. Its protein is CASSGGRTSGGEAQYF.

The rearrangement joins TRBV5-1 to TRBJ2-3, with 10 bases matching TRBD2. This CDR3 is 15 amino acids long. V shed 2 bases and J 4 bases; nucleotides not matched to a gene: 4. Germline V gene lookup returns CDR1 SGHRS and CDR2 YFSETQ. The CDR3 DNA is TGCGCCAGCAGCTTTAGCGGGAGGAGGCCAGATACGCAGTATTTT. It yields the protein CASSFSGRRPDTQYF.

The V call is TRBV19, the J call TRBJ1-5, with D uncertain. This CDR3 is 14 amino acids long. The germline CDR1 and CDR2 sequences are LNHDA and SQIVND (reference sequence). V gave up 4 bases and J gave up 13 bases, with 20 bases separating them. The CDR3 region is CASSNRDRVLSQHF. CDR3 bases: TGTGCCAGTAGTAACCGGGATAGAGTCTTGTCACAGCATTTT.

CDR3 protein: CASSVLYRVQETQYF. CDR3 DNA: TGTGCCAGCAGTGTATTATACAGGGTCCAAGAGACCCAGTACTTC. The chain carries TRBV2 and TRBJ2-5; D possibly corresponds to TRBD1 (6 bases). Germline CDR1 and CDR2: SNHLY and FYNNEI. V lost 4 bases, J lost 1 base, and 13 bases lay in between. The CDR3 totals 15 residues.

The chain couples TRBV7-3 to TRBJ2-7; 11 bases are a match to TRBD2. The trim removed 2 bases at V and 2 bases at J, leaving 2 bases unmatched. This CDR3 comprises 15 residues. CDR1 is SGHTA and CDR2 is FQGTGA in the germline V gene. The CDR3 coding sequence is TGTGCCAGCAGCTTACTAGCGGGGGGACCCTACGAGCAGTACTTC. Amino acids: CASSLLAGGPYEQYF.

The gene calls are TRBV27 and TRBJ1-2, with TRBD1 as a possible D gene (6 bases). The CDR3 contains 13 residues. Trimming removed 6 bases at V and 8 bases at J, with 16 bases between. The germline V gene encodes CDR1 MNHEY and CDR2 SMNVEV (reference sequence). The CDR3 loop reads CASRGRQGWGYTF. For the CDR3, the DNA is TGTGCCAGCAGAGGTCGGCAGGGGTGGGGCTACACCTTC.